Presented here are 21 T cell receptor beta chains from one specimen sequenced in a study of T-cell memory formation after mild COVID-19. In TCRdb, the 5' RACE reads were re-called with MiXCR into one record per CDR3 protein. The table has around 340,000 distinct CDR3 sequences, 14% seen once. Sequenced input: PBMCs or a T cell subset sorted from them (not recorded which). These receptors all stem from a man aged 18 to 29 who had mild COVID-19 (a few samples of this study predate the infection). Cell type and time point are not known.

V gene TRBV4-3 combines with J gene TRBJ2-2; D is unclear. Germline assignment: CDR1 LGHNA and CDR2 YSLEER. The CDR3 contains 15 residues. Trimming took 1 base from V and 3 from J, leaving 9 bases between them. CDR3 coding DNA: TGCGCCAGCAGCCAAGCGTGGCAGTACACCGGGGAGCTGTTTTTT. Protein product: CASSQAWQYTGELFF.

This clonotype was observed many times. The chain is built from TRBV28 and TRBJ2-1, with 11 bases lining up with TRBD2. With 6 bases clipped from V and 4 bases from J, the junction kept 5 bases outside the gene matches. Germline V gives CDR1 MDHEN, CDR2 SYDVKM. The CDR3 runs to 15 residues. CDR3 residues: CASSLTSGGYNEQFF. The CDR3 nucleotides are TGTGCCAGCAGCTTAACTAGCGGGGGTTACAATGAGCAGTTCTTC.

This sequence joins TRBV6-5 and TRBJ1-2; D might be TRBD1 (5 bases). CDR1 is MNHEY, CDR2 SVGAGI, per germline. The CDR3 has 12 amino acids. Trimming removed 6 bases from V and 8 bases from J, with 13 bases in between. The CDR3 here is CASSRAEGGYTF. CDR3 nucleotide sequence: TGTGCCAGCAGCAGGGCCGAAGGAGGCTACACCTTC.

This clonotype has more than one count but fewer than ten. The rearrangement joins TRBV12-3 or TRBV12-4 to TRBJ2-3; 9 bases map to TRBD2. The CDR3 runs 15 residues. V trimming: 2 bases; J trimming: 4 bases; junction bases outside the gene matches: 4. Here the CDR3 reads CASSLQRGASDTQYF. CDR3 coding DNA: TGTGCCAGCAGTTTACAGCGGGGGGCCTCAGATACGCAGTATTTT.

V is TRBV7-9 and J is TRBJ1-2, with D maybe TRBD1 (5 bases). This CDR3 has 12 residues. Trimming shortened V by 4 bases and J by 8 bases, and 11 bases separated the two germline ends. Germline V gene sequence: CDR1 SEHNR, CDR2 FQNEAQ (reference sequence). The CDR3 DNA reads TGTGCCAGCAGCTCTCTCCAGGGCGGCTACACCTTC. This encodes CASSSLQGGYTF.

Many counts were recorded for this clonotype. CDR3: CASRRGQGQETQYF. DNA for the CDR3: TGTGCCAGCAGGCGCGGACAGGGCCAAGAGACCCAGTACTTC. The rearrangement uses TRBV6-5 and TRBJ2-5; 8 bases map to TRBD1. Germline loops: CDR1 MNHEY, CDR2 SVGAGI. This CDR3 is 14 amino acids long. V shed 6 bases, J shed 1 base, and the junction held 4 bases outside the gene matches.

J is TRBJ2-1 and V is TRBV24-1; TRBD2 matches 13 bases. Per the germline V gene, CDR1 is KGHDR and CDR2 is SFDVKD. This CDR3 region has 17 residues. V gave up 4 bases and J gave up 2 bases; unmatched junction bases: 4. The CDR3 is CATSDQTSGGPYNEQFF. CDR3 DNA sequence: TGTGCCACCAGTGACCAGACTAGCGGGGGGCCCTACAATGAGCAGTTCTTC.

This clonotype turned up a few times. V and J are TRBV4-1 and TRBJ2-7, with D maybe TRBD2 (6 bases). CDR1 and CDR2 (germline): MGHRA, YSYEKL. Between the trimmed V and J ends, which lost 1 base and 4 bases, there was a span of 14 bases. This CDR3 comprises 15 residues. The CDR3, as DNA: TGCGCCAGCAGCCAAGCGCATGGAGGGACGTACGAGCAGTACTTC. Residues: CASSQAHGGTYEQYF.

This clonotype was seen just once. The rearrangement links TRBV19 to TRBJ1-5; D unresolved. The CDR3 consists of 13 residues. Trimming removed 1 base from V and 4 bases from J, with 5 bases in between. Looked up from germline, CDR1 is LNHDA and CDR2 is SQIVND (reference sequence). CDR3 bases: TGTGCCAGTAGTATAGTACAGAATCAGCCCCAGCATTTT. Its protein product is CASSIVQNQPQHF.

The table lists this clonotype with a few counts. The CDR3 loop reads CASSYGGTGAAETQYF. The CDR3 DNA reads TGTGCCAGCAGTTACGGGGGTACAGGGGCTGCAGAGACCCAGTACTTC. The chain carries TRBV6-5 and TRBJ2-5, with 7 nucleotides matching TRBD1. The junction had 10 bases not matched to a gene; V was cut back by 2 bases and J by 4 bases. The CDR3 is 16 amino acids. Germline V gives CDR1 MNHEY, CDR2 SVGAGI.

J is TRBJ2-1 and V is TRBV20-1; no clear D. CDR1 is DFQATT, CDR2 SNEGSKA, per germline (reference sequence). The length of the CDR3 is 15 residues. The ends were cut back, 0 bases at V and 6 bases at J, with 15 bases in the middle. CDR3 in DNA: TGCAGTGCTAGAGATGGGTCGAAAACGGGCAATGAGCAGTTCTTC. Amino acids: CSARDGSKTGNEQFF.

The chain links TRBV6-2 or TRBV6-3 to TRBJ2-1; the match to TRBD1 covers 11 bases. V was clipped by 6 bases and J by 1 base; unmatched bases: 2. This CDR3 is built from 15 residues. CDR1 is MNHEY and CDR2 is SVGEGT in the germline V gene. The CDR3 sequence is CASRDRGLSYNEQFF. DNA of the CDR3: TGTGCCAGCAGGGACAGGGGGCTTTCCTACAATGAGCAGTTCTTC.

This clonotype was recorded at least ten times. This sequence joins TRBV7-7 and TRBJ2-1, with 8 bases fitting TRBD2. This CDR3 is built from 14 residues. Per the germline V gene, CDR1 is SSHAT and CDR2 is FNYEAQ (reference sequence). With V trimmed by 8 bases and J by 2 bases, 5 bases remained unmatched. The CDR3 reads CASSPGGAYNEQFF. The CDR3 region has the DNA TGTGCCAGCTCTCCGGGAGGGGCCTACAATGAGCAGTTCTTC.

The sample holds a few counts of this clonotype. The chain employs TRBV27 and TRBJ1-1; D may be TRBD1 (5 bases). The germline V gene encodes CDR1 MNHEY and CDR2 SMNVEV (reference sequence). The CDR3 sequence is 14 residues long. The V and J ends lost 4 bases and 3 bases respectively, with 12 bases between them. In nucleotides, the CDR3 is TGTGCCAGCAGTTCCTGGGACGGGGACACTGAAGCTTTCTTT. It encodes CASSSWDGDTEAFF.

There are a few counts of this clonotype. V and J are TRBV4-1 and TRBJ2-3; a possible D gene is TRBD1 (6 bases). Germline-derived CDR1 and CDR2 are MGHRA and YSYEKL. V was cut by 10 bases and J by 0 bases, with 11 bases left in between. This CDR3 is built from 13 residues. The CDR3 DNA follows: TGCGCCACCGGACAGCCCAGCACAGATACGCAGTATTTT. It codes for CATGQPSTDTQYF.

The table lists this clonotype with a few counts. The gene calls are TRBV6-2 or TRBV6-3 and TRBJ1-1; D is undetermined. V lost 2 bases, J lost 4 bases, and 8 bases lay in between. This CDR3 region has 13 residues. Per germline, CDR1 MNHEY and CDR2 SVGEGT. The CDR3 sequence is CASSYGGFTEAFF. CDR3 sequence (DNA): TGTGCCAGCAGTTACGGTGGGTTCACTGAAGCTTTCTTT.

The rearrangement links TRBV7-9 to TRBJ1-4; maybe TRBD1 (5 bases). Trimming took off 6 bases at V and 3 bases at J, with 11 bases between the two ends. Germline CDR1 and CDR2: SEHNR and FQNEAQ (reference sequence). The CDR3 sequence is 14 residues long. The CDR3 nucleotides read TGTGCCAGCAGTCGGGGCCCGTCTAATGAAAAACTGTTTTTT. Translated: CASSRGPSNEKLFF.

The J gene is TRBJ2-7, the V gene TRBV6-1; TRBD1 aligns across 9 bases. Germline V CDR1 and CDR2: MNHNS, SASEGT. This CDR3 contains 14 residues. Germline trimming cut 5 bases from V and 4 bases from J; bases unmatched to any gene: 6. The CDR3 sequence is CASSTGTGTYEQYF. CDR3 in DNA: TGTGCCAGCAGTACCGGGACAGGGACGTACGAGCAGTACTTC.

This clonotype has more than one count but fewer than ten. The chain uses TRBV5-1 and TRBJ1-1; D ambiguous. In germline, CDR1 is SGHRS, CDR2 YFSETQ. CDR3 length equals 15 residues. V lost 4 bases, J lost 0 bases, and 13 bases lay in between. Written as DNA, the CDR3 is TGCGCCAGCAGCCCTGCAGCGCTCATGAACACTGAAGCTTTCTTT. It translates to CASSPAALMNTEAFF.

V is TRBV7-2 and J is TRBJ1-2; 7 bases line up with TRBD1. Trimming removed 6 bases from V and 3 bases from J; junction bases left unmatched: 22. This CDR3 is 19 amino acids long. Per the germline V gene, CDR1 is SGHTA and CDR2 is FQGNSA. In nucleotides, the CDR3 is TGTGCCAGCAGACCCAGGACAGGACAATCCACTTCCGGGGACTATGGCTACACCTTC. Its protein is CASRPRTGQSTSGDYGYTF.

This clonotype was counted only a few times. The gene calls are TRBV5-1 and TRBJ2-3; a possible D gene is TRBD1 (5 bases). CDR1 is SGHRS and CDR2 is YFSETQ in the germline V gene. V shed 7 bases and J shed 4 bases, with 19 bases lying between them. The CDR3 consists of 15 residues. The CDR3 loop reads CASSDIKLASDTQYF. The CDR3 DNA reads as TGCGCCAGCTCGGACATCAAATTAGCCTCAGATACGCAGTATTTT.